One T cell receptor (beta chain) is described in this entry. Per the germline V gene, CDR1 is SQVTM and CDR2 is ANQGSEA. The V gene lost 0 bases and the J gene lost 4 bases, with 12 bases spanning the gap. This CDR3 is 14 amino acids long. This record belongs to a study of cytomegalovirus exposure and HLA in healthy donors. Study-wide context: Previous work identified 120 million or so unique TCR beta sequences from about 200 million T cells.

A multiplex PCR was run with 60 Vbeta primers and 13 Jbeta primers. This table comes from immunoSEQ multiplex PCR, and its TCRdb copy is limited to in-frame clones, with some not included. Of 150,000 to 200,000 clones listed, about 80% are singletons. The J gene is TRBJ1-1, the V gene TRBV29-1; TRBD1 is a possible D gene (6 bases). The clonotype originates from a woman aged 25 to 39 in good health and CMV-seronegative. Sequencing was carried out using PBMCs. The chain's CDR3 is CSVEERGHFTEAFF. The DNA of the CDR3 is TGCAGCGTTGAAGAGAGGGGACACTTCACTGAAGCTTTCTTT.